This section outlines one TCR beta chain sequence together with its context. The protocol was immunoSEQ multiplex PCR, while the TCRdb copy is restricted to in-frame clones and leaves out a portion. In the table there are 53,000 or so clones, over 90% of which are singletons. The sample belongs to a study of OX40 agonist ivuxolimab in advanced cancers. V was clipped by 4 bases and J by 5 bases; unmatched bases: 2. Germline lookup yields CDR1 SGHRS and CDR2 YFSETQ. This CDR3 contains 15 residues. The sequencing here drew on CD4+ or CD8+ T cells sorted from blood, taken in a trial of the OX40 agonist ivuxolimab. The chain couples TRBV5-1 to TRBJ2-1; 14 positions match TRBD2. The clonotype comes from an adult with an advanced solid tumor such as melanoma, head and neck, liver or kidney cancer. The CDR3: CASSVGLAGDNEQFF. The CDR3 DNA sequence: TGCGCCAGCAGCGTGGGACTAGCGGGAGACAATGAGCAGTTCTTC.